The following is a T cell receptor beta chain sequence with its context. The V gene end was trimmed by 6 bases and the J gene end by 6 bases; junction bases not matched to a gene: 8. The CDR3 covers 14 residues. Germline lookup yields CDR1 MDHEN and CDR2 SYDVKM. The sample comes from a study of blood T cell repertoires in COVID-19. Looking at the study overall: Sites in the United States, Italy and Spain provided acute and convalescent COVID-19 samples. T cells, B-cell-depleted T cells, or PBMCs provided the cDNA or gDNA that served as material.

Per the study methods: Amplification of reference gene primers provided the estimated nucleated cell counts. Here immunoSEQ multiplex PCR was the method, and the copy in TCRdb shows in-frame clones only, minus some. V and J calls plus clone size are reproduced from that table; the DNA served to infer D and trimming. The sample holds more than 150,000 clones, around 90% seen once. The material sequenced was peripheral blood. This clonotype was sampled from a man aged 50-59 years with acute or convalescent COVID-19. The chain combines TRBV28 with TRBJ1-5, with TRBD1 matching over 7 bases. The CDR3 coding sequence is TGTGCCAGCAGACCGGGACAGCGTACTCAGCCCCAGCATTTT. Residues: CASRPGQRTQPQHF.